This entry lists 18 T cell receptor beta chains sequenced from one sample in a study of blood T cells in healthy people across ages (dated by TCRdb to the mid-2010s). Library creation used 5' RACE. The reads were generated on an Illumina HiSeq 2500. A second about 7 to 12 cycle PCR used a sample-barcoded 5' primer and a J-beta primer mix. TCRdb reran the public reads through fastp at Q25 and MiXCR, keeping productive beta chains. Each record represents a unique CDR3 protein, reported with the most common genes and DNA among its rows. This sample has 600,000 to 800,000 distinct CDR3 sequences in its table, and roughly 21% of those were observed once. Of the sample, about 3.6% falls within the top ten clones. Sequenced sample: blood. Receptors were obtained from a man aged 70-80 years in good health.

This rearrangement joins TRBV28 to TRBJ2-5; the match to TRBD1 covers 8 bases. V gave up 5 bases and J gave up 5 bases; unmatched junction bases: 10. Per germline, CDR1 MDHEN and CDR2 SYDVKM. The CDR3 runs 15 residues. The CDR3 region has the DNA TGTGCCAGCAGTGAGGGACAGGCAGTCGTGGAGACCCAGTACTTC. This encodes CASSEGQAVVETQYF.

J is TRBJ2-1 and V is TRBV5-1; TRBD2 matches at 10 bases. Germline V gives CDR1 SGHRS, CDR2 YFSETQ. Trimming removed 4 bases from V and 3 bases from J; junction bases left unmatched: 4. This CDR3 has 15 amino acids. The CDR3 DNA reads as TGCGCCAGCAGCGAAAGCGGGAGGGTCTACAATGAGCAGTTCTTC. This gives the protein CASSESGRVYNEQFF.

This sequence joins TRBV7-9 and TRBJ2-5; TRBD2 is a possible D gene (6 bases). The closer fit of TRBJ2-1 to the DNA end suggests the J call may be wrong. The CDR3 covers 15 residues. In germline, CDR1 is SEHNR, CDR2 FQNEAQ (reference sequence). CDR3 in amino acids: CASSPGFGSRDEQFF. CDR3 DNA: TGTGCCAGCAGCCCCGGCTTCGGGAGTCGTGATGAGCAGTTCTTC.

The V gene is TRBV28, the J gene TRBJ2-1, with TRBD2 matching 12 bases. The CDR3 extends over 16 amino acids. Germline CDR1 MDHEN, CDR2 SYDVKM. After removal of 5 bases from V and 3 bases from J, the junction contained 5 bases not matched to a gene. In DNA, the CDR3 is TGTGCCAGCAGTCACGGACTAGCGGGACTCTACAATGAGCAGTTCTTC. This codes for CASSHGLAGLYNEQFF.

A word on this clonotype: The junction does not match germline at one end; this may be a read error. The chain links TRBV7-3 to TRBJ2-3; the D gene could be TRBD1 or TRBD2 (5 bases each). The CDR3 is made up of 15 amino acids. Germline CDR1 SGHTA, CDR2 FQGTGA. CDR3 nucleotides: TGTGCCAGCAGCTTAATTGGGGGAAACACAGATACGCAGTACTTT. As protein: CASSLIGGNTDTQYF.

In this sample, this clonotype turned up a few times. The chain recombines TRBV12-3 or TRBV12-4 with TRBJ2-5, with D tentatively TRBD2 (7 bases). The CDR3 sequence is 15 residues long. V dropped 6 bases and J dropped 3 bases, with 17 bases sitting between them. The CDR3 DNA is TGTGCCAGCAGCGACGGGGGGCGCGGGGAAGAGACCCAGTACTTC. Translated: CASSDGGRGEETQYF.

The chain combines TRBV28 with TRBJ1-2, with D perhaps matching TRBD1 (5 bases). CDR1 is MDHEN, CDR2 SYDVKM, per germline. The V end lost 6 bases, the J end lost 8 bases, and 19 bases lay between the germline ends. The CDR3 is 14 amino acids. The CDR3 DNA reads as TGTGCCAGCAGGCCTCCCAAGGGGCCTCGAGGCTACACCTTC. Translated, it gives CASRPPKGPRGYTF.

The chain uses TRBV28 and TRBJ2-5; D perhaps matches TRBD2 (6 bases). CDR1 and CDR2 from the germline V gene are MDHEN and SYDVKM. The length of the CDR3 is 15 residues. Trimming took 8 bases from V and 4 from J, leaving 20 bases between them. The CDR3 DNA is TGTGCCAGCTCAGCGGGCTCCACCTCGGGAGAGACCCAGTACTTC. This sequence encodes CASSAGSTSGETQYF.

This clonotype has a handful of counts. Mismatch with germline at one junction end may stem from a read error. V gene TRBV7-2 combines with J gene TRBJ2-3, with TRBD2 matching 10 bases. The CDR3 is made up of 14 amino acids. Germline assignment: CDR1 SGHTA and CDR2 FQGNSA. CDR3: CASSLAGVSDTQYF. The DNA for the CDR3 is TGTGCCAGCAGCCTAGCGGGAGTCTCAGATACGCAGTATTTT. The full variable domain, rest sourced from reference TRBV7-2 and TRBJ2-3, is GAGVSQSPSNKVTEKGKDVELRCDPISGHTALYWYRQSLGQGLEFLIYFQGNSAPDKSGLPSDRFSAERTGGSVSTLTIQRTQQEDSAVYLCASSLAGVSDTQYFGPGTRLTVL.

This clonotype was seen only a few times. The V and J genes are TRBV5-1 and TRBJ1-4; no definite D call. CDR1 and CDR2 (germline): SGHRS, YFSETQ. The V end lost 3 bases, the J end lost 8 bases, and 14 bases lay between the germline ends. The CDR3 has 14 amino acids. The CDR3 nucleotides are TGCGCCAGCAGCTCGGAAATGGGTGACGAAAAACTGTTTTTT. It codes for CASSSEMGDEKLFF.

This clonotype was seen only a few times. Germline and junction disagree at one end, which may indicate a read error. The chain is built from TRBV9 and TRBJ2-1; D remains ambiguous. Germline V gene lookup returns CDR1 SGDLS and CDR2 YYNGEE. CDR3 length: 14 amino acids. CDR3: CASSVRSSYNEQLF. In nucleotides, the CDR3 is TGTGCCAGCAGCGTTAGAAGTTCCTACAATGAGCAGCTCTTC.

As regards this clonotype: Germline is not matched at one junction end, which may reflect a read error. The chain combines TRBV6-5 with TRBJ1-4; D ambiguous. CDR3 size: 14 residues. The germline V gene has CDR1 MNHEY and CDR2 SVGAGI. DNA of the CDR3: TGTGCCAGCAGTTACTCGACCGTGGCGCAAAAACTGCTTTTT. Translated: CASSYSTVAQKLLF.

The chain links TRBV5-1 to TRBJ2-2; D may match TRBD1 or TRBD2 (5 bases each). Trimming removed 0 bases at V and 0 bases at J, with 12 bases between. This CDR3 contains 17 residues. Per the germline V gene, CDR1 is SGHRS and CDR2 is YFSETQ. This CDR3 reads CASSLAMPGPNTGELFF. The CDR3 DNA reads TGCGCCAGCAGCTTGGCCATGCCGGGACCGAACACCGGGGAGCTGTTTTTT.

This clonotype was observed a few times. The V gene is TRBV13, the J gene TRBJ1-1, with D possibly TRBD1 on 5 matching bases. The CDR3 extends over 14 amino acids. Trimming left V 4 bases short and J 4 bases short, with 13 bases between. Germline V gene data show CDR1 as PRHDT and CDR2 as FYEKMQ (reference sequence). For the CDR3, the DNA is TGTGCCAGCAGCTCCGGGAGGGGCGGCACTGAAGCTTTCTTT. Protein product: CASSSGRGGTEAFF. The full variable domain, with the rest looked up from reference TRBV13 and TRBJ1-1, is AAGVIQSPRHLIKEKRETATLKCYPIPRHDTVYWYQQGPGQDPQFLISFYEKMQSDKGSIPDRFSAQQFSDYHSELNMSSLELGDSALYFCASSSGRGGTEAFFGQGTRLTVV.

This clonotype was seen only a few times. CDR3 in amino acids: CASSEGLAGSQETQYF. CDR3 bases: TGTGCCAGCAGTGAAGGACTAGCGGGATCCCAAGAGACCCAGTACTTC. The rearrangement uses TRBV2 and TRBJ2-5; TRBD2 matches at 11 bases. The germline CDR1 and CDR2 sequences are SNHLY and FYNNEI. The trim removed 1 base at V and 1 base at J, leaving 2 bases unmatched. This CDR3 spans 16 amino acids.

The chain joins TRBV6-1 to TRBJ2-5; 7 bases align to TRBD2. CDR1 is MNHNS and CDR2 is SASEGT in the germline V gene. The CDR3 loop spans 14 amino acids. V shed 1 base, J shed 6 bases, and the junction held 5 bases outside the gene matches. The CDR3 here is CASSEDGRWKTQYF. CDR3 sequence (DNA): TGTGCCAGCAGTGAAGACGGGAGGTGGAAGACCCAGTACTTC.

The chain couples TRBV30 to TRBJ1-3, with D perhaps TRBD1 (5 bases). Germline V gives CDR1 GTSNPN, CDR2 SVGIG (reference sequence). CDR3 length: 15 amino acids. Trimming cost V 1 base and J 0 bases, with 10 bases left between them. CDR3 protein: CAWSADTYSGNTIYF. The DNA for the CDR3 is TGTGCCTGGAGTGCGGACACATACTCTGGAAACACCATATATTTT.

This clonotype was counted a few times. CDR3: CASSPLRAGEQYF. CDR3 coding DNA: TGTGCCAGCAGCCCTCTCAGGGCCGGCGAGCAGTACTTC. The chain joins TRBV3-1 to TRBJ2-7, with D tentatively TRBD1 (5 bases). The ends were cut back, 4 bases at V and 6 bases at J, with 13 bases in the middle. CDR1 and CDR2 (germline): LGHDT, YNNKEL (reference sequence). This CDR3 comprises 13 residues.